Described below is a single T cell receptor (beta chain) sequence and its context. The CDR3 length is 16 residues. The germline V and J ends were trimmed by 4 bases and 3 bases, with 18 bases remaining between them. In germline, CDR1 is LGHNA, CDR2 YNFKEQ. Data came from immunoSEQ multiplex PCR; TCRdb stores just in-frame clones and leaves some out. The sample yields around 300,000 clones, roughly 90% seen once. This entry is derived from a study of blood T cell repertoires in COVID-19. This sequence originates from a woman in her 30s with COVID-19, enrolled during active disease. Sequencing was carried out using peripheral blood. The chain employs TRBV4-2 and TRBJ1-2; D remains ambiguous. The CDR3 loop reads CASSPNRRPADYGYTF. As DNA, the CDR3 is TGTGCCAGCAGCCCTAACAGACGCCCAGCGGACTATGGCTACACCTTC.